The 3 T cell receptor beta chains given below trace back to one sample, sequenced in a study of T cell responses to AZD1222 COVID-19 vaccine. Sequenced by immunoSEQ multiplex PCR; TCRdb stores in-frame clones only, minus some. The sample contains 120,000 to 150,000 clones, 86% of which appear only once. Here the sequenced sample was peripheral blood, taken 28 days after the second AZD1222 dose. These receptors all come from an adult who received the AZD1222 COVID-19 vaccine.

This chain joins TRBV6-5 and TRBJ2-1; 8 bases match TRBD2. Germline values: CDR1 MNHEY, CDR2 SVGAGI. The CDR3 has 13 residues. V dropped 7 bases and J dropped 5; count of bases not matched to a gene: 4. CDR3 bases: TGTGCCAGCACGGGTAGCGGGAACAATGAGCAGTTCTTC. Translating gives CASTGSGNNEQFF.

This chain connects TRBV12-3 or TRBV12-4 to TRBJ1-4; D gene uncertain. The CDR3 runs 11 residues. With 4 bases removed from V and 8 bases from J, the gap between germline ends came to 5 bases. The CDR3 DNA reads as TGTGCCAGCAGTTCTCAAGAAAAACTGTTTTTT. It translates to CASSSQEKLFF.

The chain links TRBV6-5 to TRBJ2-5, with D tentatively TRBD1 (6 bases). Germline assignment: CDR1 MNHEY and CDR2 SVGAGI. Trimming removed 5 bases at V and 4 bases at J, with 17 bases between. The CDR3 has 15 amino acids. The CDR3 is CASSPEGVDPETQYF. In DNA form, the CDR3 reads TGTGCCAGCAGTCCTGAGGGGGTTGACCCAGAGACCCAGTACTTC.